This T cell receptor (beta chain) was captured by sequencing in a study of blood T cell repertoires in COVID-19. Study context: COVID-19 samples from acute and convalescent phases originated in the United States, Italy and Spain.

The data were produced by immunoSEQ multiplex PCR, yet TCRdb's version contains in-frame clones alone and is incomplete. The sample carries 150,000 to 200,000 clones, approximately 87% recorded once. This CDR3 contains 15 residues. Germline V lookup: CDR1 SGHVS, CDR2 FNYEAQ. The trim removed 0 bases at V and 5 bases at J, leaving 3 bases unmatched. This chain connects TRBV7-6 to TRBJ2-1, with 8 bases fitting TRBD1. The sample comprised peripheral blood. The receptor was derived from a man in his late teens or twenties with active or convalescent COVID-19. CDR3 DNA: TGTGCCAGCAGCTTAGCCGGGACAGGCCACAATGAGCAGTTCTTC. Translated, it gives CASSLAGTGHNEQFF.